The 21 T cell receptor beta chains given below trace back to one sample, sequenced in a study of molecular identifiers for immune sequencing clone quantification. TCRdb reprocessed the PCR reads via MiXCR and lists one record per CDR3 protein. The sample includes about 320,000 distinct CDR3 sequences, roughly a quarter of them seen just once. The sample consisted of naive CD8+ T cells from blood, with Jurkat cell RNA spiked in. As for subset: FACS-sorted CD8+CD4-CCR7+CD45RA+ naive T cells. The source is a human donor in good health. Some libraries in this study had Jurkat cell RNA spiked in.

This clonotype was found many times. The rearrangement links TRBV5-6 to TRBJ2-7; D call uncertain. CDR1 is SGHDT and CDR2 is YYEEEE in the germline V gene. The CDR3 runs 13 residues. V dropped 1 base and J dropped 2 bases, with 7 bases sitting between them. CDR3 protein: CASSLRAPYEQYF. The CDR3 nucleotides are TGTGCCAGCAGCTTGAGAGCCCCCTACGAGCAGTACTTC.

As for this clonotype: A read error is possible here, since a much larger clone lies one base away. The rearrangement uses TRBV7-6 and TRBJ2-1; 9 positions agree with TRBD1. The length of the CDR3 is 12 residues. The germline V gene has CDR1 SGHVS and CDR2 FNYEAQ. Trimming removed 8 bases from V and 9 bases from J; junction bases left unmatched: 5. Written as DNA, the CDR3 is TGTGCCAGCGGCGACAGGGGGACTGAGCAGTTCTTC. Translation gives CASGDRGTEQFF.

The chain employs TRBV2 and TRBJ1-5; D not certain. CDR1 and CDR2 from the germline V gene are SNHLY and FYNNEI. The CDR3 length is 13 residues. V gave up 6 bases and J gave up 0 bases, with 6 bases separating them. CDR3 sequence reads: CASREYSNQPQHF. The CDR3 region has the DNA TGTGCCAGCAGGGAGTATAGCAATCAGCCCCAGCATTTT. Full variable domain (rest looked up from reference TRBV2 and TRBJ1-5): EPEVTQTPSHQVTQMGQEVILRCVPISNHLYFYWYRQILGQKVEFLVSFYNNEISEKSEIFDDQFSVERPDGSNFTLKIRSTKLEDSAMYFCASREYSNQPQHFGDGTRLSIL.

This clonotype was seen repeatedly, ten times or more. V is TRBV7-9 and J is TRBJ1-1, with D tentatively TRBD1 (5 bases). Germline CDR1 reads SEHNR; CDR2 reads FQNEAQ (reference sequence). Trimming took 1 base from V and 5 from J, leaving 14 bases between them. This CDR3 has 15 residues. CDR3 in amino acids: CASSLVGGRETEAFF. CDR3 in DNA: TGTGCCAGCAGCTTAGTCGGTGGCAGGGAAACTGAAGCTTTCTTT.

The chain joins TRBV6-1 to TRBJ1-5, with D unclear. The CDR3 consists of 14 residues. The ends were cut back, 2 bases at V and 7 bases at J, with 12 bases in the middle. The germline V gene encodes CDR1 MNHNS and CDR2 SASEGT. The CDR3 region is CASSELGLGQPQHF. The CDR3 DNA follows: TGTGCCAGCAGTGAATTAGGGTTGGGCCAGCCCCAGCATTTT.

Many counts were recorded for this clonotype. The rearrangement uses TRBV20-1 and TRBJ2-7; D tentatively reads TRBD1 or TRBD2 (5 bases each). The CDR3 totals 16 residues. V shed 2 bases and J shed 1 base, with 18 bases lying between them. Germline V gene data show CDR1 as DFQATT and CDR2 as SNEGSKA (reference sequence). The CDR3 region is CSARNGVQGYSYEQYF. CDR3 DNA sequence: TGCAGTGCTAGAAACGGGGTGCAGGGATATTCCTACGAGCAGTACTTC.

The gene calls are TRBV30 and TRBJ2-1; 7 bases are a match to TRBD1. The junction had 8 bases not matched to a gene; V was cut back by 7 bases and J by 5 bases. The CDR3 loop spans 13 amino acids. Germline loops: CDR1 GTSNPN, CDR2 SVGIG (reference sequence). For the CDR3, the DNA is TGTGCCTCGTTACGGGACAGCCACAATGAGCAGTTCTTC. This codes for CASLRDSHNEQFF.

This clonotype has at least ten counts. J is TRBJ2-7 and V is TRBV7-8; D perhaps matches TRBD2 (5 bases). The CDR3 loop spans 16 amino acids. The V gene's germline CDR1 is SGHVS and CDR2 FQNEAQ. Deletions cut 5 bases from V and 7 bases from J, with 24 bases between. CDR3 loop: CASSPRWTEGIREQYF. The CDR3 DNA reads TGTGCCAGCAGCCCACGATGGACTGAGGGCATACGTGAGCAGTACTTC.

This clonotype was seen a few times. Possible read error: a much larger clone is one base away. V usage is TRBV20-1 and J usage is TRBJ1-3; D unclear. CDR1 DFQATT and CDR2 SNEGSKA come from the germline V gene (reference sequence). This CDR3 contains 12 residues. CDR3 sequence (DNA): TGCAGTGCTAGATACTCTGGAAACACCCTATATTTT. This encodes CSARYSGNTLYF.

In this sample, this clonotype turned up many times. The genes are TRBV9 and TRBJ2-2; a weak D match, TRBD2 (6 bases). Germline V gene data show CDR1 as SGDLS and CDR2 as YYNGEE. V was shortened by 1 base and J by 6 bases, with 7 bases between the two germline ends. The CDR3 runs to 13 residues. The CDR3 DNA sequence: TGTGCCAGCAGCGTACGGGGGTCCGGGGAGCTGTTTTTT. Translated, it gives CASSVRGSGELFF.

Remarks on this clonotype: A single base separates this from a much larger clone, so it may be a read error. The chain links TRBV7-4 to TRBJ2-3; D is undetermined. Germline V CDR1 and CDR2: SGHVT, SQSDAQ. The CDR3 totals 12 residues. Trimming stripped 1 base from V and 7 bases from J, with 6 bases between. CDR3 region: CASSLGGNTQYF. The CDR3 DNA is TGTGCCAGCAGCTTAGGAGGAAATACGCAGTATTTT.

Points on this clonotype: Its ends do not fully match the called genes, so a read error is possible. The gene calls are TRBV6-2 or TRBV6-3 and TRBJ2-1, with D possibly being TRBD1 or TRBD2 (5 bases each). The CDR3 is made up of 14 amino acids. Germline assignment: CDR1 MNHEY and CDR2 SVGEGT. CDR3 protein: CATYRWGLGNGQFF. CDR3 nucleotide sequence: TGTGCCACGTATAGGTGGGGGTTAGGCAATGGGCAGTTCTTC.

The sample holds many counts of this clonotype. DNA for the CDR3: TGCAGTGCTAGTGGCAGTGGGGCCAACGTCCTGACTTTC. Encoded protein: CSASGSGANVLTF. This chain uses TRBV20-1 with TRBJ2-6; the D is unclear. This CDR3 comprises 13 residues. Trimming cost V 3 bases and J 3 bases, with 6 bases left between them. Germline CDR1 is DFQATT and CDR2 is SNEGSKA (reference sequence).

This clonotype has a handful of counts. The chain combines TRBV27 with TRBJ1-2; weak D call: TRBD1 (6 bases). V lost 2 bases and J lost 3, with 10 bases in between. This CDR3 is built from 14 residues. Germline lookup yields CDR1 MNHEY and CDR2 SMNVEV (reference sequence). The CDR3 nucleotides read TGTGCCAGCAGTTTAATGCAGGGGTACTATGGCTACACCTTC. It codes for CASSLMQGYYGYTF.

This clonotype was counted ten times or more. The DNA of the CDR3 is TGTGCCAGCAGCTCCGGACTAGTTGCCTACGAGCAGTACTTC. Translated: CASSSGLVAYEQYF. This sequence joins TRBV11-2 and TRBJ2-7; 7 nucleotides align to TRBD2. The CDR3 contains 14 residues. From germline, CDR1 is SGHAT and CDR2 FQNNGV. Losses at the gene ends were 4 bases for V and 2 bases for J; bases not matched to a gene: 5. Variable domain in full (rest from reference TRBV11-2 and TRBJ2-7): EAGVAQSPRYKIIEKRQSVAFWCNPISGHATLYWYQQILGQGPKLLIQFQNNGVVDDSQLPKDRFSAERLKGVDSTLKIQPAKLEDSAVYLCASSSGLVAYEQYFGPGTRLTVT.

This clonotype was counted between two and nine times. The V call is TRBV30, the J call TRBJ2-6; D remains ambiguous. V dropped 8 bases and J dropped 0 bases, with 11 bases sitting between them. CDR3 length: 14 amino acids. From germline, CDR1 is GTSNPN and CDR2 SVGIG (reference sequence). The CDR3 sequence is CASGRASGANVLTF. CDR3 nucleotide sequence: TGTGCCAGTGGACGGGCCTCTGGGGCCAACGTCCTGACTTTC.

The chain couples TRBV6-2 or TRBV6-3 to TRBJ2-2; TRBD2 aligns across 7 bases. Looked up from germline, CDR1 is MNHEY and CDR2 is SVGEGT. The junction had 8 bases not matched to a gene; V was cut back by 0 bases and J by 4 bases. The CDR3 is 17 amino acids. The CDR3 DNA reads as TGTGCCAGCAGTTACTCGATTGCGGGAGAGACCACCGGGGAGCTGTTTTTT. Its protein is CASSYSIAGETTGELFF.

This clonotype has more than one count but fewer than ten. The CDR3 nucleotides are TGTGCCAGCAGAGACTCCGGGACTGGCAATGAGCAGTTCTTC. Translating it yields CASRDSGTGNEQFF. The chain has TRBV2 and TRBJ2-1; tentatively, D is TRBD2 (6 bases). Trimming stripped 6 bases from V and 6 bases from J, with 15 bases between. CDR1 and CDR2 from the germline V gene are SNHLY and FYNNEI. There are 14 residues in the CDR3.

In this sample, this clonotype turned up a few times. CDR3 amino acids: CASSLIFFGGAGDTQYF. The CDR3 bases are TGTGCCAGCAGCCTAATATTTTTCGGGGGGGCCGGGGATACGCAGTATTTT. The chain combines TRBV7-8 with TRBJ2-3, with TRBD2 matching over 8 bases. The CDR3 runs 17 residues. CDR1 and CDR2 from the germline V gene are SGHVS and FQNEAQ. V shed 5 bases, J shed 6 bases, and the junction held 16 bases outside the gene matches.

The chain joins TRBV10-3 to TRBJ2-7, with D possibly called TRBD1 or TRBD2 (5 bases each). From germline, CDR1 is ENHRY and CDR2 SYGVKD. V was cut by 10 bases and J by 1 base, with 11 bases left in between. The CDR3 contains 12 residues. In DNA, the CDR3 is TGTGCCACCGGGACCGGTTCCTACGAGCAGTACTTC. It yields the protein CATGTGSYEQYF.

About this clonotype itself: Because the CDR3 is missing its conserved closing phenylalanine or tryptophan, this is likely a read error. The V call is TRBV7-2, the J call TRBJ2-3, with TRBD2 identical over 7 bases. This CDR3 comprises 16 residues. The V segment lost 1 base and the J segment 2 bases; nucleotides outside the gene matches: 6. Looked up from germline, CDR1 is SGHTA and CDR2 is FQGNSA. This CDR3 is CASSLDPGLTTDTQYI. The CDR3 DNA reads TGTGCCAGCAGCTTAGACCCGGGACTAACCACAGATACGCAGTATATT.